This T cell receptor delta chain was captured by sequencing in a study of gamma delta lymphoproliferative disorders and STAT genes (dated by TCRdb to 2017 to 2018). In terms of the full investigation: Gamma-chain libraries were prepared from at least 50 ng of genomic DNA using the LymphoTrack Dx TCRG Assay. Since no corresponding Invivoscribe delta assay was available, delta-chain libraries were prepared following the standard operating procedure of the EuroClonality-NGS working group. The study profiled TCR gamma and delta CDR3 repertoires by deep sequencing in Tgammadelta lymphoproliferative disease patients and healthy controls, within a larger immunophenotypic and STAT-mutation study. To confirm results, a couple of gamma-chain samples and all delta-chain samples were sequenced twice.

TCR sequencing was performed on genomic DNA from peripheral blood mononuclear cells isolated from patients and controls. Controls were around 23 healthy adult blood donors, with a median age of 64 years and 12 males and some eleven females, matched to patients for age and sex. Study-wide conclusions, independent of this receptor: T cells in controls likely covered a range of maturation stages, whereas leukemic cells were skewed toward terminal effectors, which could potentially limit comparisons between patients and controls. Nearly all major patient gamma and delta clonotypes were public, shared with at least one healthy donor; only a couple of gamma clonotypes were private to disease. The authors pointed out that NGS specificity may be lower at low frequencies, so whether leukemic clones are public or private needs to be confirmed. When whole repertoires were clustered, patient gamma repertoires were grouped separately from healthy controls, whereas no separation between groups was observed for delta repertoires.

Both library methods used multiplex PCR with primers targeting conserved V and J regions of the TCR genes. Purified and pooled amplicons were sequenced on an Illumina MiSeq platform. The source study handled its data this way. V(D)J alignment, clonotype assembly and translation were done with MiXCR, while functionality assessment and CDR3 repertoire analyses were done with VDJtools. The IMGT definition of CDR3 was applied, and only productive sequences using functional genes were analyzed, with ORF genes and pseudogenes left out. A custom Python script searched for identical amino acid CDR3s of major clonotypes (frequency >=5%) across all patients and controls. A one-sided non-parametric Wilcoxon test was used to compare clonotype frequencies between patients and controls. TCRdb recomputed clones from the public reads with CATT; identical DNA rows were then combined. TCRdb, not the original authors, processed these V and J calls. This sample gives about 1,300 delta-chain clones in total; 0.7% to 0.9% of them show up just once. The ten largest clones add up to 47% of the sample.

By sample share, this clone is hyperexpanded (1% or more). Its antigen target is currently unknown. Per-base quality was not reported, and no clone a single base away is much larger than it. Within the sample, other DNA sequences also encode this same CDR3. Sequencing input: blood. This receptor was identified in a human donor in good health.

Read as DNA, the sequence is TGTGCCTGTGACACTGTACTGGACACCGATAAACTCATCTTT. This is translated as CACDTVLDTDKLIF. The sequence links TRDV2 to TRDJ1; TRDD3 is a possible D gene, resting on 5 matching bases. V is clipped by 1 base and J by 0 bases, and the sequence between their germline boundaries is 8 bases long. The germline V gene sets CDR1 to GEAIGNYY and CDR2 to EKD. From the cysteine through the phenylalanine, the CDR3 covers 14 amino acids. Left in the record is the CDR3 DNA by itself, 42 bases read in frame from the first base.